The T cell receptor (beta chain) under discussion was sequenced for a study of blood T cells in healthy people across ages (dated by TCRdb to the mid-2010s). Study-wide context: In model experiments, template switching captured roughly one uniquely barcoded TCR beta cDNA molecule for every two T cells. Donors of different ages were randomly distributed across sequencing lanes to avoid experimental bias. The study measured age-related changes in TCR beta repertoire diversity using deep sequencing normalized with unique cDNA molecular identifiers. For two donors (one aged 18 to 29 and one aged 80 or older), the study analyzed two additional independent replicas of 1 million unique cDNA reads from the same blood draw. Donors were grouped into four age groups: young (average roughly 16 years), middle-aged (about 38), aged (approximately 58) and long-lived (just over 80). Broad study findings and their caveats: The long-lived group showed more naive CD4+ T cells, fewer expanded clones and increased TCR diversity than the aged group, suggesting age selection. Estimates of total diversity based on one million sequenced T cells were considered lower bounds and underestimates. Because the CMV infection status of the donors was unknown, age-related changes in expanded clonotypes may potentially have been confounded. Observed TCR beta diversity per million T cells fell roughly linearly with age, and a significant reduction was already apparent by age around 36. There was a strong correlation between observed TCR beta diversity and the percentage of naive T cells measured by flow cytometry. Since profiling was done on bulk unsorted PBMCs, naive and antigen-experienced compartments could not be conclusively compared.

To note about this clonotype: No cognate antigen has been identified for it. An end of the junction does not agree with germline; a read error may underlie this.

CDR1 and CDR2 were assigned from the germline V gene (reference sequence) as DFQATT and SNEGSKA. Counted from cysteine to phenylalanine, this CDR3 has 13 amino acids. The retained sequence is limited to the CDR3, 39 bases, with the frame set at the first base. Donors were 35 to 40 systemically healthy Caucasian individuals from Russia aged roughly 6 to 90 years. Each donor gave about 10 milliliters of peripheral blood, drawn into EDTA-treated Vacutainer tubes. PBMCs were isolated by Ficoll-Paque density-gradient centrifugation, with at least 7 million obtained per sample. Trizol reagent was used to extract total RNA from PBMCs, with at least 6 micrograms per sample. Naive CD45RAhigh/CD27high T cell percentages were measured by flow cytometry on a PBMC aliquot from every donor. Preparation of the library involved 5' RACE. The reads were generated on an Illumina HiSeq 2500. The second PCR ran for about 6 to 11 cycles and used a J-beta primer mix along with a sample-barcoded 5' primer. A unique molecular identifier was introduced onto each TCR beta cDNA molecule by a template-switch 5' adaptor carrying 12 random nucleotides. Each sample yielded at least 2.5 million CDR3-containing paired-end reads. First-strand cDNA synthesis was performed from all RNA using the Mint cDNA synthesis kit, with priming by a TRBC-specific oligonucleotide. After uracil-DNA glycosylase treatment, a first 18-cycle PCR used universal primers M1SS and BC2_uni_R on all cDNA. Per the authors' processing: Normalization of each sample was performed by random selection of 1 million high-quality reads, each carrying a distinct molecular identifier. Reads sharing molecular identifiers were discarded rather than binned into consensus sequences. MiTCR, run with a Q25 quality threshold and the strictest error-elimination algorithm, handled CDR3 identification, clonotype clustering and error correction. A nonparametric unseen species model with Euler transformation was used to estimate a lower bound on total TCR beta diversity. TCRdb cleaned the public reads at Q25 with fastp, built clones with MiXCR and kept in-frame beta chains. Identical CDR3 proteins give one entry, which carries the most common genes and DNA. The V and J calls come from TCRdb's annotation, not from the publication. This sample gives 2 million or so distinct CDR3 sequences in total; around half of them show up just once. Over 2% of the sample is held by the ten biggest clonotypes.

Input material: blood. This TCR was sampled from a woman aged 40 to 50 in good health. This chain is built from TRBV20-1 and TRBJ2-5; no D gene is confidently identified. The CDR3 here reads CSASRQDQEAQYF. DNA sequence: TGCAGTGCTAGTCGGCAGGACCAAGAGGCCCAGTACTTC.